This passage covers 8 T cell receptor beta chains from one sample sequenced in a study of blood T cell repertoires in COVID-19. Clones were read by immunoSEQ multiplex PCR, and TCRdb kept only the in-frame ones, dropping some. The sample has a few hundred thousand clones; more than 70% are singletons. Sequenced sample: peripheral blood. Every receptor here comes from a woman under 40 with COVID-19, enrolled during active disease.

The rearrangement uses TRBV7-6 and TRBJ1-2, with a tentative D call TRBD1 (6 bases). Germline loops: CDR1 SGHVS, CDR2 FNYEAQ. Trimming left V 0 bases short and J 0 bases short, with 14 bases between. This CDR3 is 17 amino acids long. CDR3 protein: CASSLATGRYANYGYTF. The DNA for the CDR3 is TGTGCCAGCAGCTTAGCGACAGGACGGTATGCTAACTATGGCTACACCTTC.

The chain is built from TRBV10-1 and TRBJ2-2; 7 bases agree with TRBD1. Germline assignment: CDR1 WNHNN and CDR2 SYGVQD (reference sequence). CDR3 size: 16 residues. The ends lost 3 bases at V and 0 bases at J; junction bases unmatched: 4. The CDR3 DNA sequence: TGCGCCAGCAGTGACGAGGGGGCCGCGAACACCGGGGAGCTGTTTTTT. Residues: CASSDEGAANTGELFF.

This clone was observed a few times. V and J are TRBV2 and TRBJ2-5, with D possibly matching TRBD1 (6 bases). Germline CDR1 SNHLY, CDR2 FYNNEI. V was cut by 6 bases and J by 7 bases, with 18 bases left in between. CDR3 size: 14 residues. The CDR3 DNA sequence: TGTGCCAGCAGCCCAACAGGGCCCATTGCGACCCAGTACTTC. The encoded protein is CASSPTGPIATQYF.

The chain couples TRBV30 to TRBJ2-4; D uncertain. Trimming took 2 bases from V and 0 from J, leaving 11 bases between them. In germline, CDR1 is GTSNPN, CDR2 SVGIG (reference sequence). The CDR3 loop spans 15 amino acids. This CDR3 reads CAWSNSLLAKNIQYF. In DNA, the CDR3 is TGTGCCTGGAGTAACAGCCTTCTAGCCAAAAACATTCAGTACTTC.

The V call is TRBV12-3 or TRBV12-4, the J call TRBJ1-6; D remains ambiguous. The V end was cut by 2 bases, the J end by 9 bases, with 8 bases between. The length of the CDR3 is 13 residues. The CDR3 protein is CASSLTETSPLHF. The CDR3 region has the DNA TGTGCCAGCAGTTTAACAGAAACTTCACCCCTCCACTTT.

This clone was counted only a few times. This chain links TRBV11-3 with TRBJ1-2; no firm D call. The CDR3 is 15 residues long. V lost 3 bases and J lost 0, with 11 bases in between. The germline V gene encodes CDR1 SGHNT and CDR2 YENEEA. CDR3 amino acids: CASSLGGGANYGYTF. Here the CDR3 DNA reads TGTGCCAGCAGCTTGGGCGGAGGCGCTAACTATGGCTACACCTTC.

The gene calls are TRBV6-5 and TRBJ2-7; 7 nucleotides align to TRBD2. Germline trimming cut 6 bases from V and 2 bases from J; bases unmatched to any gene: 7. CDR1 and CDR2 (germline): MNHEY, SVGAGI. This CDR3 comprises 14 residues. The CDR3 nucleotides read TGTGCCAGCAGCCAGCGGGATACGACCTACGAGCAGTACTTC. Protein product: CASSQRDTTYEQYF.

The V call is TRBV6-6, the J call TRBJ1-5; 9 bases align to TRBD1. The CDR3 sequence is 16 residues long. V trimming: 2 bases; J trimming: 4 bases; junction bases outside the gene matches: 6. Germline V gene lookup returns CDR1 MNHNY and CDR2 SVGAGI (reference sequence). The CDR3 DNA follows: TGTGCCAGCAGTTACCGGGACAGGGATCGGAATCAGCCCCAGCATTTT. Encoded protein: CASSYRDRDRNQPQHF.